These T cell receptor beta chains were read from a single sample in a study of blood T cell repertoires in COVID-19. This table comes from immunoSEQ multiplex PCR, and its TCRdb copy is limited to in-frame clones, with some not included. The profile shows 300,000 or so clones, about 90% of them singletons. Sequencing was carried out using PBMCs or T cells enriched from blood (not recorded which). These receptors were taken from a woman aged 45-59 years who had been exposed to COVID-19. The CDR3 runs from the conserved cysteine through the conserved F or W. D genes are given only for firm matches. Only part of the rows carry a size: once, few, many, or a class if the clone is expanded.

>TRBJ2-2|TRBD2|-|TRBV10-2|19
TGCGCCAGCATCCAGGACGGCGGCGGGAGGACTGGTCGCACCGGGGAGCTGTTTTTT
CASIQDGGGRTGRTGELFF
>TRBJ1-1|-|-|TRBV5-1|14
TGCGCCAGCAGCTGGACACCCATGAACACTGAAGCTTTCTTT
CASSWTPMNTEAFF
>TRBJ1-6|-|-|TRBV11-2|15
TGTGCCAGCAGCTCCATCAGTGGCTATAATTCACCCCTCCACTTT
CASSSISGYNSPLHF
>TRBJ2-7|TRBD1|-|TRBV5-4|14
TGTGCCAGCAGCTTGGATCCAGGGGGCTACGAGCAGTACTTC
CASSLDPGGYEQYF
>TRBJ1-2|TRBD1|-|TRBV6-5|15
TGTGCCAGCAGCCTCCATGGACAGGGAAACTATGGCTACACCTTC
CASSLHGQGNYGYTF
>TRBJ2-1|TRBD2|-|TRBV5-1|15
TGCGCCAGCAGCATGAGCGGGGGGCCCGACAATGAGCAGTTCTTC
CASSMSGGPDNEQFF
>TRBJ1-4|TRBD1|-|TRBV25-1|15
TGTGCCAGCAGTGAAATCGGGACAGGGGAAGAAAAACTGTTTTTT
CASSEIGTGEEKLFF
>TRBJ1-2|-|-|TRBV3-1/TRBV3-2|14
TGTGCCAGCAGCCAACGGGACTCTAACTATGGCTACACCTTC
CASSQRDSNYGYTF
>TRBJ2-5|-|-|TRBV28|13
TGTGCCAGCAGCGCGGGACGACTGGAGACCCAGTACTTC
CASSAGRLETQYF
>TRBJ2-3|-|-|TRBV15|13
TGTGCCACCAGCAGAGACCTCACAGATACGCAGTATTTT
CATSRDLTDTQYF
>TRBJ2-2|TRBD2|-|TRBV9|20
TGTGCCAGCAGCGTAAATACTAGCGGGGGCATCCCTTTGAACACCGGGGAGCTGTTTTTT
CASSVNTSGGIPLNTGELFF
>TRBJ1-5|-|-|TRBV12-3/TRBV12-4|12
TGTGCCAGCAGTTTTTACAATCAGCCCCAGCATTTT
CASSFYNQPQHF
>TRBJ2-7|-|-|TRBV6-1|17
TGTGCCAGCAGTGAATACATCCCGGAAGGGGACTCCTACGAGCAGTACTTC
CASSEYIPEGDSYEQYF
>TRBJ1-1|-|-|TRBV19|13
TGTGCCAGTAGTATCGGGAGAAACACTGAAGCTTTCTTT
CASSIGRNTEAFF
>TRBJ1-2|-|once|TRBV28|14
TGTGCCAGCAGCTTCGCTGGTCCGGACTATGGCTACACCTTC
CASSFAGPDYGYTF
>TRBJ2-7|-|-|TRBV4-1|15
TGCGCCAGCAGCCAAGACGGGAATCGAGGGTACGAGCAGTACTTC
CASSQDGNRGYEQYF
>TRBJ1-2|TRBD1|few|TRBV6-5|14
TGTGCCAGCAGGATGACAGGGGATTACTATGGCTACACCTTC
CASRMTGDYYGYTF
>TRBJ2-1|-|-|TRBV18|15
TGTGCCAGCTCCCCAAGGGACAAACCCTACAATGAGCAGTTCTTC
CASSPRDKPYNEQFF
>TRBJ1-6|-|-|TRBV28|12
TGTGCCAGCAGTAATAGTAATTCACCCCTCCACTTT
CASSNSNSPLHF
>TRBJ1-3|-|-|TRBV5-1|15
TGCGCCAGCAGCTTGGGTCAGAGGATAGGAAACACCATATATTTT
CASSLGQRIGNTIYF
>TRBJ1-3|-|-|TRBV4-1|13
TGCGCCAGCAGCCAAGATCGGTTAAATAGACAATTTTTT
CASSQDRLNRQFF
>TRBJ2-7|TRBD1|-|TRBV15|16
TGTGCCACCAGCACCGAAACCGGGACAGGTACCTACGAGCAGTACTTC
CATSTETGTGTYEQYF
>TRBJ1-1|TRBD1|-|TRBV28|16
TGTGCCAGCACTAGGGGAGACAGGGACATGAACACTGAAGCTTTCTTT
CASTRGDRDMNTEAFF
>TRBJ1-4|TRBD1|-|TRBV12-5|16
TGTGCTAGTGGTTTAAACCCGACAGGGGGCGATGAAAAACTGTTTTTT
CASGLNPTGGDEKLFF
>TRBJ2-7|TRBD2|once|TRBV6-5|16
TGTGCCAGCAGTTACTCCGCGGGGGGGCGGTCCTACGAGCAGTACTTC
CASSYSAGGRSYEQYF
>TRBJ2-3|TRBD2|-|TRBV7-6|16
TGTGCCAGCAGCGGCACGGGGGGGCTAATAGGAGATACGCAGTATTTT
CASSGTGGLIGDTQYF
>TRBJ2-3|TRBD1|-|TRBV4-2|15
TGTGCCAGCAGCCAAACAGGGGTTGGAACAGATACGCAGTATTTT
CASSQTGVGTDTQYF
>TRBJ2-1|-|-|TRBV12-3/TRBV12-4|13
TGTGCCAGCAGTTTAAACGAGTCTGGTGAGCAGTTCTTC
CASSLNESGEQFF
>TRBJ2-1|TRBD2|-|TRBV10-3|17
TGTGCCATCAGTGATTGGGGACTAGCGGGGGGGCTGGATGAGCAGTTCTTC
CAISDWGLAGGLDEQFF
>TRBJ1-5|-|-|TRBV30|15
TGTGCCTGGACCACGGGTGGGGGGAGCAATCAGCCCCAGCATTTT
CAWTTGGGSNQPQHF
>TRBJ2-7|TRBD2|-|TRBV25-1|13
TGTGCCAGCAGGACTAGCGGCTCCTACGAGCAGTACTTC
CASRTSGSYEQYF
>TRBJ1-5|-|-|TRBV19|14
TGTGCCAGTAGTCAGGGTAGATCAAATCAGCCCCAGCATTTT
CASSQGRSNQPQHF
>TRBJ1-4|-|-|TRBV4-1|16
TGCGCCAGCAGCCGGGGCGGCACCCCAACTAATGAAAAACTGTTTTTT
CASSRGGTPTNEKLFF
>TRBJ2-3|TRBD1|-|TRBV5-4|15
TGTGCCAGCAGCCCCGAGGGACAGGGCACAGATACGCAGTATTTT
CASSPEGQGTDTQYF
>TRBJ1-2|-|-|TRBV18|13
TGTGCCAGCTCACCGGTCGACAGCTATGGCTACACCTTC
CASSPVDSYGYTF
>TRBJ1-3|TRBD1|-|TRBV10-3|14
TGTGCCACCAGGACAGGGGGCGAAGGAAACACCATATATTTT
CATRTGGEGNTIYF
>TRBJ1-2|-|once|TRBV6-1|15
TGTGCCAGCAGTGAAGCTCTGGCAGCTAACTATGGCTACACCTTC
CASSEALAANYGYTF
>TRBJ1-1|TRBD1|-|TRBV7-9|15
TGTGCCAGCAGCCCCCGGACAGGGTTTAGCACTGAAGCTTTCTTT
CASSPRTGFSTEAFF
>TRBJ1-3|-|-|TRBV3-1/TRBV3-2|15
TGTGCCAGCAGCCTACGGACTTTATCTGGAAACACCATATATTTT
CASSLRTLSGNTIYF
>TRBJ2-3|-|-|TRBV7-9|15
TGTGCCAGCAGCCGGACGGGACTGAGCACAGATACGCAGTATTTT
CASSRTGLSTDTQYF
>TRBJ2-7|-|-|TRBV7-6|14
TGTGCCAGCAGCTCCGGGACATACCTTACCGAGCAGTACTTC
CASSSGTYLTEQYF
>TRBJ1-2|TRBD1|-|TRBV7-9|16
TGTGCCAGCAGCTTATCCGGGACAGGGTCACCCGACGGCTACACCTTC
CASSLSGTGSPDGYTF
>TRBJ2-3|TRBD2|-|TRBV18|18
TGTGCCAGCTCACCCACTAGCGGGGGGGCCGGGGGCACAGATACGCAGTATTTT
CASSPTSGGAGGTDTQYF
>TRBJ2-2|TRBD2|-|TRBV11-3|18
TGTGCCAGCAGCGCACTAGCGGGGGTTTCTCTGAACACCGGGGAGCTGTTTTTT
CASSALAGVSLNTGELFF
>TRBJ2-7|TRBD1|-|TRBV6-5|15
TGTGCCAGCAGGCTTGGACAGGAGAGCTCCTACGAGCAGTACTTC
CASRLGQESSYEQYF
>TRBJ2-5|TRBD1|-|TRBV18|16
TGTGCCAGCTCACCGGCCGGGACAGGGTACCAAGAGACCCAGTACTTC
CASSPAGTGYQETQYF
>TRBJ2-1|TRBD2|-|TRBV19|15
TGTGCCAGTACAGGGAGGGGAAGCTCCTACAATGAGCAGTTCTTC
CASTGRGSSYNEQFF
>TRBJ1-1|TRBD1|-|TRBV10-3|14
TGTGCCATCCGACAGGGGAGTTCGAGCACTGAAGCTTTCTTT
CAIRQGSSSTEAFF
>TRBJ1-2|-|-|TRBV19|11
TGTGCCAGTACCAGGGAAGGGGGCTACACCTTC
CASTREGGYTF
>TRBJ2-2|TRBD1|-|TRBV18|15
TGTGCCAGCTCACCAAGGACAGGGGAAGGCGGGGAGCTGTTTTTT
CASSPRTGEGGELFF